The clone carrying this T cell receptor (beta chain) was counted many times. What it recognizes is unknown. The time point was: persistent/refractory GD, antithyroid drugs over 5 years with positive TRAb. The TCR library used RNA extracted from PBMCs. The source of the sample is a study of regulatory T cells in long-lasting Graves disease. Arm-PCR of CDR3 regions with iRepertoire HTBI primers generated TCR beta libraries. TCRdb re-derived calls from the multiplex PCR reads in MiXCR, one entry per CDR3 protein. Here the sample spans 250,000 to 300,000 distinct CDR3 sequences, around 20% being singletons. Findings and limits, study-wide: Under persistent disease, TRBV28, TRBJ1-2 and TRBJ2-5 were used preferentially.

The CDR3 totals 14 residues. Germline loops: CDR1 DFQATT, CDR2 SNEGSKA (reference sequence). The V end was cut by 6 bases, the J end by 5 bases, with 14 bases between. This clonotype originated in a female donor with Graves disease. The V and J genes are TRBV20-1 and TRBJ1-6, with D uncertain. Material: peripheral blood mononuclear cells (PBMCs), obtained when the disease was refractory, from a patient treated with antithyroid drugs. The CDR3 DNA reads as TGCAGTGCAACACCGACACTTAATAATTCACCCCTCCACTTT. This translates into CSATPTLNNSPLHF.